Listed below are T cell receptor beta chains from one sample, sequenced in a study of blood T cells in healthy people across ages. TCRdb reanalysed the 5' RACE reads using MiXCR and keeps one entry per CDR3 protein. There are about 1.6 million distinct CDR3 sequences in the sample; 34% occur only once, and about 10% lies in the top ten. The sample taken for sequencing was blood. Receptors originate from a young woman in good health. CDR3s include the opening cysteine and the closing phenylalanine or tryptophan. A D gene is named only where the DNA matches it firmly. The listing skips clone size in some rows; elsewhere it reads once, few, many or a size class.

V: TRBV29-1; D: .; size: few; length: 14; J: TRBJ2-4; DNA: TGCAGCGTTGAAGTGGGTACGGCTAAAAACATTCAGTACTTC; CDR3: CSVEVGTAKNIQYF
V: TRBV30; D: .; size: .; length: 15; J: TRBJ1-5; DNA: TGTGCCTGGAGTGCCATTGACGCTGGGAATCAGCCCCAGCATTTT; CDR3: CAWSAIDAGNQPQHF
V: TRBV20-1; D: .; size: few; length: 12; J: TRBJ1-2; DNA: TGCAGTGCTAGAGCTGGGGACTATGGCTACACCTTC; CDR3: CSARAGDYGYTF
V: TRBV27; D: .; size: few; length: 15; J: TRBJ2-7; DNA: TGTGCCAGCAGTCCCACCCCGGGACACTCCTACGAGCAGTACTTC; CDR3: CASSPTPGHSYEQYF
V: TRBV15; D: .; size: few; length: 15; J: TRBJ1-5; DNA: TGTGCCACCAGCAGAGATTTCATGGGCAATCAGCCCCAGCATTTT; CDR3: CATSRDFMGNQPQHF
V: TRBV12-3/TRBV12-4; D: TRBD2; size: .; length: 18; J: TRBJ2-3; DNA: TGTGCCAGCGGTTCCGGGCTAGCGGGAGGTGGAAGGACAGATACGCAGTATTTT; CDR3: CASGSGLAGGGRTDTQYF
V: TRBV7-2; D: .; size: few; length: 11; J: TRBJ2-1; DNA: TGTGCCAGCAGGTCCTACGGTGAGCAGTTCTTC; CDR3: CASRSYGEQFF
V: TRBV28; D: TRBD2; size: few; length: 15; J: TRBJ2-7; DNA: TGTGCCAGCAGTCGCAGGACTAGCGGGAGGTACGAGCAGTACTTC; CDR3: CASSRRTSGRYEQYF
V: TRBV6-6; D: .; size: .; length: 15; J: TRBJ2-5; DNA: TGTGCCAGCAGCGTAAACCGGCAGGGTGGAGAGACCCAGTACTTC; CDR3: CASSVNRQGGETQYF
V: TRBV4-2; D: .; size: .; length: 14; J: TRBJ1-1; DNA: TGCGCCAGCAGCCAAGTCGGGATGAACACTGAAGCTTTCTTT; CDR3: CASSQVGMNTEAFF
V: TRBV27; D: .; size: .; length: 15; J: TRBJ2-1; DNA: TGTGCCAGCAGTTTAGGCCCGGAGGGGGTAAATGAGCAGTTCTTC; CDR3: CASSLGPEGVNEQFF
V: TRBV6-1; D: TRBD1; size: .; length: 13; J: TRBJ2-7; DNA: TGTGCCAGCTTGGGACAGGGGATCTACGAGCAGTACTTC; CDR3: CASLGQGIYEQYF
V: TRBV29-1; D: TRBD1; size: .; length: 15; J: TRBJ2-5; DNA: TGCAGCATTGCCGGGACAGGGGGCGTAGCGGAGACCCAGTACTTC; CDR3: CSIAGTGGVAETQYF
V: TRBV13; D: .; size: .; length: 15; J: TRBJ2-3; DNA: TGTGCCAGCAGCTTATACAGGAGCAACACAGATACGCAGTATTTT; CDR3: CASSLYRSNTDTQYF
V: TRBV20-1; D: TRBD1; size: many; length: 14; J: TRBJ1-5; DNA: TGCAGTGCTAGCGGGACAGGGTCCAATCAGCCCCAGCATTTT; CDR3: CSASGTGSNQPQHF
V: TRBV12-3/TRBV12-4; D: .; size: .; length: 13; J: TRBJ1-2; DNA: TGTGCCAGCAGTTTCGAAGGGGCCAGCCGCTACACCTTC; CDR3: CASSFEGASRYTF
V: TRBV20-1; D: TRBD2; size: few; length: 14; J: TRBJ2-5; DNA: TGCAGTGCTAGTGCGGAGGCGGGAGGGGAGACCCAGTACTTC; CDR3: CSASAEAGGETQYF
V: TRBV20-1; D: .; size: .; length: 13; J: TRBJ1-1; DNA: TGCAGTGCTAGAACGGTGATGAACACTGAAGCTTTCTTT; CDR3: CSARTVMNTEAFF
V: TRBV7-7; D: TRBD1; size: .; length: 14; J: TRBJ2-7; DNA: TGTGCCAGCAGCTTCGCAACAGGGGAGTACGAGCAGTACTTC; CDR3: CASSFATGEYEQYF
V: TRBV2; D: TRBD1; size: few; length: 12; J: TRBJ2-1; DNA: TGTGCCAGCGTTGGGACAGGCAATGAGCAGTTCTTC; CDR3: CASVGTGNEQFF
V: TRBV5-1; D: .; size: once; length: 14; J: TRBJ2-7; DNA: TGCGCCAGCAGCGAATACACTGGGTTAGGTGAGCAGTACTTC; CDR3: CASSEYTGLGEQYF
V: TRBV20-1; D: .; size: many; length: 12; J: TRBJ2-5; DNA: TGCAGTGCCATCTGGAACCAAGAGACCCAGTACTTC; CDR3: CSAIWNQETQYF
V: TRBV20-1; D: .; size: .; length: 12; J: TRBJ1-5; DNA: TGCAGTGCTACACGGGTTAATCAGCCCCAGCATTTT; CDR3: CSATRVNQPQHF
V: TRBV7-9; D: TRBD2; size: .; length: 15; J: TRBJ2-5; DNA: TGTGCCAGCAGCCCCACGGGGGGGAGGTCCTACAAGCAGTACTTC; CDR3: CASSPTGGRSYKQYF
V: TRBV10-3; D: .; size: .; length: 13; J: TRBJ1-2; DNA: TGTGCCATCAGTGAATCGAGAGAGGATGGCTACACCTTC; CDR3: CAISESREDGYTF
V: TRBV5-1; D: .; size: many; length: 12; J: TRBJ2-7; DNA: TGCGCCAGCAGCTCGAGACTTGACGAGCAGTACTTC; CDR3: CASSSRLDEQYF
V: TRBV28; D: .; size: .; length: 18; J: TRBJ2-3; DNA: TGTGCCAGCAGTTCCTCCCGAGGCGTCGCCACCAACACAGATACGCAGTATTTT; CDR3: CASSSSRGVATNTDTQYF
V: TRBV7-9; D: .; size: .; length: 17; J: TRBJ2-1; DNA: TGTGCCAGCAGGTCCGGGCGTGGCAGGGACTCCTACAATGAGCAGTTCTTC; CDR3: CASRSGRGRDSYNEQFF
V: TRBV12-3/TRBV12-4; D: TRBD1; size: few; length: 14; J: TRBJ1-2; DNA: TGTGCCAGCAGTTTATTCGACAGGGGGCTTGGCTACACCTTC; CDR3: CASSLFDRGLGYTF
V: TRBV3-1; D: TRBD1; size: .; length: 14; J: TRBJ2-3; DNA: TGTGCCAGCAGCCACCGGGGACAGGAAGATACGCAGTATTTT; CDR3: CASSHRGQEDTQYF
V: TRBV12-3/TRBV12-4; D: TRBD2; size: few; length: 16; J: TRBJ2-7; DNA: TGTGCCAGCAGTCAAGAAGGTCAAGCGGGGGCCTACGAGCAGTACTTC; CDR3: CASSQEGQAGAYEQYF
V: TRBV4-1; D: TRBD2; size: .; length: 17; J: TRBJ2-3; DNA: TGCGCCAGCAGCTTTACTAGCGGGGGAACCTACACAGATACGCAGTATTTT; CDR3: CASSFTSGGTYTDTQYF
V: TRBV10-3; D: .; size: many; length: 15; J: TRBJ2-1; DNA: TGTGCCATCAGTGTAAGCGGTTCCTCCTACAATGAGCAGTTCTTC; CDR3: CAISVSGSSYNEQFF
V: TRBV7-9; D: .; size: few; length: 13; J: TRBJ2-7; DNA: TGTGCCAGCAGCGGTATAAGAAACTACGAGCAGTACTTC; CDR3: CASSGIRNYEQYF
V: TRBV20-1; D: .; size: .; length: 14; J: TRBJ1-5; DNA: TGCAGTGCTAGGATCCAGGCGAGCAATCAGCCCCAGCATTTT; CDR3: CSARIQASNQPQHF
V: TRBV20-1; D: .; size: few; length: 16; J: TRBJ2-3; DNA: TGCAGTGCTAGAGAATTCGTCGCGGGGCACACAGATACGCAGTATTTT; CDR3: CSAREFVAGHTDTQYF
V: TRBV15; D: TRBD1; size: few; length: 15; J: TRBJ1-2; DNA: TGTGCCACCAGCAGAGGCGGTGGGACAGGGGCCGGCTACACCTTC; CDR3: CATSRGGGTGAGYTF